This TCR beta chain was recovered during a study of blood T cell repertoires in COVID-19. Overall study context: Material from acute and convalescent COVID-19 was sourced from the United States, Italy and Spain.

Trimming cost V 5 bases and J 6 bases; bases outside gene matches: 5. The CDR3 runs 14 residues. CDR1 and CDR2 (germline): LGHNT, FRNRAP. Profiling relied on immunoSEQ multiplex PCR, and the TCRdb table lists in-frame clones only, not all of them. The sample has fewer than 200,000 clones, 82% seen once; the top ten hold around 18%. The source material was PBMCs or T cells enriched from blood (not recorded which). The origin of this receptor is a man aged 60 to 69 who had recovered from COVID-19. The rearrangement joins TRBV12-5 to TRBJ2-2, with 8 bases that match TRBD2. The CDR3 coding sequence is TGTGCTAGTGGTGAGCGGGGGTGGCCCGGGGAGCTGTTTTTT. This sequence encodes CASGERGWPGELFF.